These T cell receptor beta chains were read from a single sample in a study of blood T cell repertoires in COVID-19. Repertoires were generated with immunoSEQ multiplex PCR, while TCRdb's copy carries only in-frame clones and drops some. Of roughly 230,000 clones listed, roughly 88% are singletons. Sequencing was performed on peripheral blood. All receptors derive from a human donor in a cohort sampled during active COVID-19. Both conserved end residues are part of each CDR3. Each record gives: clone size, D gene, V gene, CDR3 length, J gene, CDR3 DNA, CDR3 protein. The D gene is left open where the match is weak. Clone size is given for some rows only: seen once, a few or many times, or a class if the clone is expanded.

.	TRBD1	TRBV2	16	TRBJ2-7	TGTGCCAGCAGTGGGGGGGACAGGGGGTATGTCTACGAGCAGTACTTC	CASSGGDRGYVYEQYF
.	.	TRBV9	13	TRBJ2-7	TGTGCCAGCAGCACGTCCCCTTCGGGTGAGCAGTACTTC	CASSTSPSGEQYF
.	.	TRBV7-2	13	TRBJ1-1	TGTGCCAGCAGCGCGGGATTGGGCACTGAAGCTTTCTTT	CASSAGLGTEAFF
.	TRBD1	TRBV15	15	TRBJ2-3	TGTGCCACCACACAGGGGGCAGGGAGCACAGATACGCAGTATTTT	CATTQGAGSTDTQYF
.	.	TRBV6-2/TRBV6-3	13	TRBJ2-7	TGTGCCAGCAGTTACGGCCCCTCCTACGAGCAGTACTTC	CASSYGPSYEQYF
.	TRBD1	TRBV28	17	TRBJ1-2	TGTGCCAGCAGTTTCTTTACCCAGGGGGAGTATAACTATGGCTACACCTTC	CASSFFTQGEYNYGYTF
.	.	TRBV12-3/TRBV12-4	13	TRBJ1-1	TGTGCCAGCAGTTTAAATCCGAGTCCTGAAGCTTTCTTT	CASSLNPSPEAFF
.	.	TRBV6-5	14	TRBJ2-7	TGTGCCAGCAGTTACGCGGGACCAGACTACGAGCAGTACTTC	CASSYAGPDYEQYF
.	.	TRBV11-2	14	TRBJ1-1	TGTGCCAGCAGCTCTGCCGGGGGAAACACTGAAGCTTTCTTT	CASSSAGGNTEAFF
.	.	TRBV19	15	TRBJ1-1	TGTGCCAGTAGTATCTTCCGGGGTTTGAACACTGAAGCTTTCTTT	CASSIFRGLNTEAFF
.	.	TRBV6-5	13	TRBJ2-7	TGTGCCAGCAGTTATTACCAGGGAAACGAGCAGTACTTC	CASSYYQGNEQYF
once	.	TRBV29-1	12	TRBJ2-1	TGCAGCGTTGTAGGAATGGGGCTTGAGCAGTTCTTC	CSVVGMGLEQFF
.	.	TRBV6-5	15	TRBJ2-5	TGTGCCAGCAGTAACCCCCGTCGTAGGCGGGAGACCCAGTACTTC	CASSNPRRRRETQYF
.	TRBD1	TRBV14	16	TRBJ2-1	TGTGCCAGCAGCCTGGACAGGGGGTATATCGGAACTGAGCAGTTCTTC	CASSLDRGYIGTEQFF
.	TRBD1	TRBV7-3	15	TRBJ2-1	TGTGCCAGCAGCTTTTCCGGGACAGGCTACAATGAGCAGTTCTTC	CASSFSGTGYNEQFF
.	TRBD2	TRBV6-5	13	TRBJ2-7	TGTGCCAGCATGATAGCGGGGAGCTACGAGCAGTACTTC	CASMIAGSYEQYF
.	.	TRBV5-1	13	TRBJ2-7	TGCGCCAGCAGCCTGAGGCAGGGCCACGAGCAGTACTTC	CASSLRQGHEQYF
.	.	TRBV2	15	TRBJ1-5	TGTGCCAGCAGATTCGGGGACACTGGCAATCAGCCCCAGCATTTT	CASRFGDTGNQPQHF
.	.	TRBV6-5	13	TRBJ1-5	TGTGCCAGCATCGTGAGTAACAATCAGCCCCAGCATTTT	CASIVSNNQPQHF
.	TRBD1	TRBV27	13	TRBJ1-1	TGTGCTGCAAGGGACAGAAAGAACACTGAAGCTTTCTTT	CAARDRKNTEAFF
.	TRBD1	TRBV10-3	14	TRBJ2-7	TGTGCCTCAGCAGGGAAGGGACAGGCCTACGAGCAGTACTTC	CASAGKGQAYEQYF
few	.	TRBV2	14	TRBJ1-5	TGTGCCAGCAGTACGGACAGCAGCAATCAGCCCCAGCATTTT	CASSTDSSNQPQHF
.	.	TRBV6-6	15	TRBJ1-1	TGTGCCAGCAGTTACTCCGGGGGTATAAACACTGAAGCTTTCTTT	CASSYSGGINTEAFF
once	.	TRBV28	12	TRBJ1-5	TGTGCCAGCAGTGGGGGCTCTCAGCCCCAGCATTTT	CASSGGSQPQHF
.	.	TRBV27	13	TRBJ2-7	TGTGCCAGCAGTTCGGGACTTACCTACGAGCAGTACTTC	CASSSGLTYEQYF
.	.	TRBV20-1	11	TRBJ1-1	TGCAGTGCGCCGTCGGACACTGAAGCTTTCTTT	CSAPSDTEAFF
.	TRBD1	TRBV7-2	14	TRBJ2-7	TGTGCCAGCAGCTTGAGACAGGGCCGTAACGAGCAGTACTTC	CASSLRQGRNEQYF
.	.	TRBV12-3/TRBV12-4	13	TRBJ2-5	TGTGCCAGCAGTTACAACGTGGTGGAGACCCAGTACTTC	CASSYNVVETQYF
.	TRBD2	TRBV13	17	TRBJ2-3	TGTGCCAGCAGCTTGAAGCGGGGGGGCCGCGTTCCAGATACGCAGTATTTT	CASSLKRGGRVPDTQYF
.	.	TRBV7-8	12	TRBJ2-1	TGTGCCAGCAGCTTGAGGGCTAATGAGCAGTTCTTC	CASSLRANEQFF
.	TRBD2	TRBV3-1/TRBV3-2	21	TRBJ2-7	TGTGCCACTAGGGGGGATCCCCAGATCCATGAAGCGGGGGGGCCCCCCCACGAGCAGTACTTC	CATRGDPQIHEAGGPPHEQYF
.	.	TRBV19	17	TRBJ2-6	TGTGCCAGTAGTACTCACGACAGGAGCTCTGGGGCCAACGTCCTGACTTTC	CASSTHDRSSGANVLTF
once	TRBD2	TRBV19	18	TRBJ2-7	TGTGCCAGTAGTAGGTCTAGCGGGAGGGCCTCCCACTCCTACGAGCAGTACTTC	CASSRSSGRASHSYEQYF
.	.	TRBV27	14	TRBJ2-7	TGTGCCAGCGGGGCAGGGGGACTTTTAGGGGAGCAGTACTTC	CASGAGGLLGEQYF
.	.	TRBV4-1	20	TRBJ1-6	TGCGCCAGCAGCCAAGAGGAATTCTTATACGTAGCAGGGGTCTTTGAACCCCTCCACTTT	CASSQEEFLYVAGVFEPLHF
.	TRBD2	TRBV28	15	TRBJ2-5	TGTGCCAGCACCCCGGCTAGCGGGAGTCTAGAGACCCAGTACTTC	CASTPASGSLETQYF
once	.	TRBV7-9	13	TRBJ1-2	TGTGCCAGCAGAGAGGCCGGAATCTATGGCTACACCTTC	CASREAGIYGYTF
.	.	TRBV4-1	15	TRBJ1-2	TGCGCCAGCAGCCACTTGGCCGGGGGGGACTATGGCTACACCTTC	CASSHLAGGDYGYTF
.	TRBD2	TRBV14	16	TRBJ2-7	TGTGCCAGCAGCCGAGGGCGTAAGCGGGAGATGGGCGAGCAGTACTTC	CASSRGRKREMGEQYF
.	TRBD2	TRBV18	15	TRBJ2-7	TGTGCCAGCTCACCTAGCGGGGGGAGCTCCTACGAGCAGTACTTC	CASSPSGGSSYEQYF
once	.	TRBV2	16	TRBJ2-6	TGTGCCAGCAGTATTAACTTTGGCTCTGGGGCCAACGTCCTGACTTTC	CASSINFGSGANVLTF
few	TRBD1	TRBV11-2	15	TRBJ1-2	TGTGCCAGCAGCTTGGACAGGACAGGGATCTATGGCTACACCTTC	CASSLDRTGIYGYTF
.	.	TRBV9	18	TRBJ2-2	TGTGCCAGCAGGGGAGCGAGGAGAGGTAGCAACAACACCGGGGAGCTGTTTTTT	CASRGARRGSNNTGELFF
.	TRBD2	TRBV27	16	TRBJ2-2	TGTGCCAGCAGTTTATGGTGGACTAGCGGGGCCGGGGAGCTGTTTTTT	CASSLWWTSGAGELFF
.	.	TRBV5-1	15	TRBJ1-6	TGCGCCAGCAGCTGGGCGGGGGAAAATAATTCACCCCTCCACTTT	CASSWAGENNSPLHF
.	.	TRBV7-2	13	TRBJ1-2	TGTGCCAGCAGCTTAAGACAGGAAGGTGGCTACACCTTC	CASSLRQEGGYTF